This T cell receptor (beta chain) was found in a study of T cell responses to AZD1222 COVID-19 vaccine. TCRdb's copy holds only in-frame clones and misses some; the assay was immunoSEQ multiplex PCR. This repertoire shows approximately 120,000 clones, around nine tenths found once; its top ten account for more than 10%. CDR1 and CDR2 from the germline V gene are MNHNS and SASEGT. The CDR3 length is 15 residues. V shed 5 bases, J shed 6 bases, and the junction held 8 bases outside the gene matches. Sequences were derived from peripheral blood, sampled on day 0 of AZD1222 vaccination. The chain recombines TRBV6-1 with TRBJ2-1, with 9 bases that match TRBD2. The TCR comes from an adult in good health. The DNA of the CDR3 is TGTGCCAGCAGTTCTTGGGTAGCGGGAGCCAATGAGCAGTTCTTC. Translation gives CASSSWVAGANEQFF.